This is a list of T cell receptor beta chains from one sample in a study of T cells in Graves' hyperthyroidism and ophthalmopathy. Each CDR3 protein is one row after TCRdb ran MiXCR on the multiplex PCR reads. Of 650,000 to 700,000 distinct CDR3 sequences detected, roughly 17% appear once; the ten largest clones hold roughly a sixth. Sequencing input: blood. The receptors derive from a man aged 50 or older with Graves' hyperthyroidism. CDR3s include the opening cysteine and the closing phenylalanine or tryptophan. The order of the fields is D gene, J gene, clone size, V gene, CDR3 protein, CDR3 DNA. D genes are given only for firm matches. Size is omitted from some rows. Given values are once, few, many or a class for expanded clones.

D: TRBD2; J: TRBJ2-5; size: -; V: TRBV4-1; CDR3: CASSRRLAGEKEETQYF; DNA: TGCGCCAGCAGCCGCCGACTAGCGGGAGAGAAAGAAGAGACCCAGTACTTC
D: TRBD1; J: TRBJ2-7; size: -; V: TRBV6-5; CDR3: CASSYSGQIEQYF; DNA: TGTGCCAGCAGTTACTCGGGACAGATCGAGCAGTACTTC
D: TRBD2; J: TRBJ2-5; size: few; V: TRBV7-9; CDR3: CASSSGTSGSETQYF; DNA: TGTGCCAGCAGCTCCGGGACTAGCGGGAGTGAGACCCAGTACTTC
D: -; J: TRBJ1-5; size: many; V: TRBV7-2; CDR3: CASSLSPFRGNSNQPQHF; DNA: TGTGCCAGCAGCTTAAGTCCATTCAGGGGAAATAGCAATCAGCCCCAGCATTTT
D: -; J: TRBJ2-7; size: many; V: TRBV28; CDR3: CASSSRQEASYEQYF; DNA: TGTGCCAGCAGTTCCCGACAGGAAGCTTCCTACGAGCAGTACTTC
D: -; J: TRBJ2-1; size: -; V: TRBV19; CDR3: CASSIHSLGEQFF; DNA: TGTGCCAGTAGTATCCACTCCCTCGGTGAGCAGTTCTTC
D: TRBD1; J: TRBJ2-7; size: few; V: TRBV7-9; CDR3: CASSLDRGSEQYF; DNA: TGTGCCAGCAGCTTAGACAGGGGGAGCGAGCAGTACTTC
D: -; J: TRBJ1-1; size: few; V: TRBV6-1; CDR3: CASSVTDNTEAFF; DNA: TGTGCCAGCAGCGTAACGGATAACACTGAAGCTTTCTTT
D: -; J: TRBJ1-5; size: many; V: TRBV12-3/TRBV12-4; CDR3: CASSFSSGPNQPQHF; DNA: TGTGCCAGCAGTTTTTCTTCAGGTCCCAATCAGCCCCAGCATTTT
D: TRBD2; J: TRBJ2-1; size: -; V: TRBV11-1; CDR3: CASSRHEGAGNEQFF; DNA: TGTGCCAGCAGCCGTCACGAGGGAGCGGGGAATGAGCAGTTCTTC
D: TRBD2; J: TRBJ2-3; size: many; V: TRBV5-1; CDR3: CASQGLAVTDTQYF; DNA: TGCGCCAGCCAGGGACTAGCGGTCACAGATACGCAGTATTTT
D: TRBD2; J: TRBJ2-1; size: many; V: TRBV2; CDR3: CASSEGLAVYNEQFF; DNA: TGTGCCAGCAGTGAGGGACTAGCGGTCTACAATGAGCAGTTCTTC
D: -; J: TRBJ1-5; size: many; V: TRBV2; CDR3: CASSPGSWDNQPQHF; DNA: TGTGCCAGCAGCCCGGGCTCCTGGGACAATCAGCCCCAGCATTTT
D: TRBD2; J: TRBJ2-1; size: -; V: TRBV11-2; CDR3: CASSPLAGVSGEQFF; DNA: TGTGCCAGCAGCCCCTTAGCGGGAGTGAGTGGTGAGCAGTTCTTC
D: TRBD2; J: TRBJ2-1; size: many; V: TRBV20-1; CDR3: CSASSPLAGGVEQFF; DNA: TGCAGTGCGAGCTCCCCGCTAGCGGGCGGGGTTGAGCAGTTCTTC
D: -; J: TRBJ1-1; size: many; V: TRBV11-2; CDR3: CASSLEGTTEAFF; DNA: TGTGCCAGCAGCTTAGAGGGGACCACAGAAGCTTTCTTT
D: TRBD1; J: TRBJ2-7; size: few; V: TRBV29-1; CDR3: CSVEDGDRGNEQYF; DNA: TGCAGCGTTGAAGACGGGGACAGGGGGAACGAGCAGTACTTC
D: -; J: TRBJ1-6; size: -; V: TRBV5-1; CDR3: CASSLEGDESPLHF; DNA: TGCGCCAGCAGCTTGGAAGGGGACGAGTCACCCCTCCACTTT
D: -; J: TRBJ1-4; size: -; V: TRBV7-9; CDR3: CASSLFGSEKLFF; DNA: TGTGCCAGCAGCTTATTCGGTAGTGAAAAACTGTTTTTT
D: TRBD1; J: TRBJ1-5; size: -; V: TRBV19; CDR3: CASSIRDRGQANQPQHF; DNA: TGTGCCAGTAGTATCCGGGACAGGGGGCAGGCCAATCAGCCCCAGCATTTT
D: TRBD2; J: TRBJ2-2; size: -; V: TRBV10-3; CDR3: CAIRETSGRPGELFF; DNA: TGTGCCATCAGAGAGACTAGCGGAAGACCCGGGGAGCTGTTTTTT
D: TRBD1; J: TRBJ1-1; size: few; V: TRBV15; CDR3: CATSTRTGPNTEAFF; DNA: TGTGCCACCAGCACAAGGACAGGGCCCAACACTGAAGCTTTCTTT
D: TRBD1; J: TRBJ2-2; size: -; V: TRBV19; CDR3: CASRIPGQGLPGELFF; DNA: TGTGCCAGTAGAATACCGGGACAGGGGTTACCCGGGGAGCTGTTTTTT
D: -; J: TRBJ2-7; size: many; V: TRBV10-2; CDR3: CASSESGAYSLRNYEQYF; DNA: TGCGCCAGCAGTGAGTCGGGGGCTTACAGTCTCCGAAACTACGAGCAGTACTTC
D: -; J: TRBJ1-2; size: many; V: TRBV25-1; CDR3: CASSEPLGGYTF; DNA: TGTGCCAGCAGTGAGCCGTTGGGAGGCTACACCTTC
D: -; J: TRBJ2-3; size: few; V: TRBV7-9; CDR3: CASSRSYTDTQYF; DNA: TGTGCCAGCAGCCGGAGCTACACAGATACGCAGTATTTT
D: TRBD1; J: TRBJ1-2; size: many; V: TRBV2; CDR3: CASSGTGDGGNYGYTF; DNA: TGTGCCAGCAGTGGGACAGGGGATGGGGGTAACTATGGCTACACCTTC
D: -; J: TRBJ1-5; size: many; V: TRBV6-1; CDR3: CASSESRDQPQHF; DNA: TGTGCCAGCAGTGAATCAAGGGATCAGCCCCAGCATTTT
D: -; J: TRBJ2-6; size: -; V: TRBV7-3; CDR3: CASSLLGRPGANVLTF; DNA: TGTGCCAGCAGCTTATTAGGGCGCCCTGGGGCCAACGTCCTGACTTTC
D: -; J: TRBJ1-2; size: few; V: TRBV6-1; CDR3: CASSEWGRDGYTF; DNA: TGTGCCAGCAGTGAATGGGGCAGGGATGGCTACACCTTC
D: -; J: TRBJ2-1; size: few; V: TRBV7-9; CDR3: CASTSGPSYNEQFF; DNA: TGTGCCAGCACCTCGGGACCATCCTACAATGAGCAGTTCTTC
D: -; J: TRBJ1-4; size: many; V: TRBV30; CDR3: CAWSVNSLGEKLFF; DNA: TGTGCCTGGAGTGTTAATTCTTTAGGTGAAAAACTGTTTTTT
D: -; J: TRBJ1-2; size: many; V: TRBV12-3/TRBV12-4; CDR3: CASSFPGNYGYTF; DNA: TGTGCCAGCAGTTTTCCGGGGAACTATGGCTACACCTTC
D: TRBD2; J: TRBJ2-2; size: many; V: TRBV29-1; CDR3: CSVESGTLPSGELFF; DNA: TGCAGCGTTGAGAGCGGGACCCTTCCTTCCGGGGAGCTGTTTTTT
D: -; J: TRBJ1-2; size: -; V: TRBV19; CDR3: CASSIGRTSNGYTF; DNA: TGTGCCAGTAGTATAGGAAGGACTTCGAATGGCTACACCTTC
D: -; J: TRBJ1-2; size: -; V: TRBV5-6; CDR3: CASSLLTGNYGYTF; DNA: TGTGCCAGCAGCTTGCTGACAGGAAACTATGGCTACACCTTC
D: TRBD1; J: TRBJ1-2; size: -; V: TRBV19; CDR3: CASRRTGGDRGYTF; DNA: TGTGCCAGTAGAAGGACAGGGGGCGATAGGGGCTACACCTTC
D: TRBD1; J: TRBJ2-7; size: few; V: TRBV7-3; CDR3: CASSLTSGTGVHEQYF; DNA: TGTGCCAGCAGCTTAACTTCCGGGACAGGGGTCCACGAGCAGTACTTC
D: -; J: TRBJ1-2; size: few; V: TRBV27; CDR3: CASSPPGGGTGYTF; DNA: TGTGCCAGCAGTCCCCCGGGCGGGGGGACTGGCTACACCTTC
D: -; J: TRBJ2-1; size: few; V: TRBV5-1; CDR3: CASGPRSSSYNEQFF; DNA: TGCGCCAGCGGCCCACGATCTAGCTCCTACAATGAGCAGTTCTTC
D: -; J: TRBJ2-2; size: many; V: TRBV7-2; CDR3: CASSSQLNTGELFF; DNA: TGTGCCAGCAGCTCCCAGTTAAACACCGGGGAGCTGTTTTTT
D: TRBD2; J: TRBJ2-1; size: few; V: TRBV30; CDR3: CAWGLAGGGEQFF; DNA: TGTGCCTGGGGACTAGCGGGAGGCGGGGAGCAGTTCTTC
D: -; J: TRBJ1-4; size: many; V: TRBV7-9; CDR3: CASTREGREKLFF; DNA: TGTGCCAGCACCCGGGAGGGACGAGAAAAACTGTTTTTT
D: TRBD1; J: TRBJ1-6; size: many; V: TRBV28; CDR3: CASTGTGYSPLHF; DNA: TGTGCCAGCACCGGGACAGGGTATTCACCCCTCCACTTT
D: -; J: TRBJ2-7; size: many; V: TRBV7-9; CDR3: CASSLGAVEQYF; DNA: TGTGCCAGCAGCTTAGGGGCTGTCGAGCAGTACTTC
D: TRBD2; J: TRBJ2-7; size: -; V: TRBV10-1; CDR3: CASSEFALAGENEQYF; DNA: TGCGCCAGCAGTGAGTTCGCACTAGCGGGAGAAAACGAGCAGTACTTC
D: -; J: TRBJ2-7; size: many; V: TRBV6-1; CDR3: CASSWRLTYEQYF; DNA: TGTGCCAGCAGTTGGAGGCTCACCTACGAGCAGTACTTC
D: -; J: TRBJ1-1; size: many; V: TRBV5-1; CDR3: CASSAGPMNTEAFF; DNA: TGCGCCAGCAGCGCGGGACCCATGAACACTGAAGCTTTCTTT
D: TRBD2; J: TRBJ2-1; size: -; V: TRBV7-2; CDR3: CASSSQRLAGVEEQFF; DNA: TGTGCCAGCAGCTCCCAACGACTAGCGGGAGTTGAAGAGCAGTTCTTC
D: TRBD2; J: TRBJ2-1; size: few; V: TRBV4-2; CDR3: CASSQDGSGRSSYNEQFF; DNA: TGTGCCAGCAGCCAAGATGGATCCGGGAGGAGCTCCTACAATGAGCAGTTCTTC
D: -; J: TRBJ2-3; size: -; V: TRBV4-1; CDR3: CASSQAGRDLTDTQYF; DNA: TGCGCCAGCAGCCAAGCCGGGCGGGATCTCACAGATACGCAGTATTTT
D: -; J: TRBJ1-2; size: many; V: TRBV27; CDR3: CASSNTRAGGYTF; DNA: TGTGCCAGCAGTAATACGAGGGCTGGTGGCTACACCTTC
D: -; J: TRBJ2-2; size: many; V: TRBV7-8; CDR3: CASSLGGAGDTGELFF; DNA: TGTGCCAGCAGCTTAGGTGGCGCCGGGGATACCGGGGAGCTGTTTTTT
D: TRBD2; J: TRBJ2-3; size: -; V: TRBV6-4; CDR3: CASSESAGGSTDTRYF; DNA: TGTGCCAGCAGTGAATCGGCGGGAGGGAGCACAGATACGCGGTATTTT